The clone carrying this T cell receptor (beta chain) turned up a few times. As yet, its antigen is unknown. TCRB transcripts that were expressed got sequenced, as all of the isolated RNA had been reverse transcribed. Sequencing of naive, central memory and regulatory T cell samples gave an average of approximately 3.5 million reads. Profiling relied on immunoSEQ multiplex PCR, and the TCRdb table lists in-frame clones only, not all of them. The sample records approximately 360,000 clones, around 12% being singletons. This record belongs to a study of beta chain features in type 1 diabetes. Findings and caveats of the study: Shortening that was moderate but significant affected the TCRB CDR3s of Type 1 diabetes patients in all four CD4+ subsets. For type 1 diabetes patients, VDJ junctions showed fewer insertions and more deletions. Comparison showed that naive, central memory and Treg TCRB repertoires appeared more similar among patients than among healthy donors.

Germline V lookup: CDR1 LNHNV, CDR2 YYDKDF (reference sequence). The CDR3 runs to 16 residues. V shed 4 bases and J shed 2 bases, with 16 bases lying between them. Markers CD45RO/CCR7/CD25/CD127/CD95/CD27 served to sort CD4+ naive, central memory, regulatory and stem cell-like memory cells. The rearrangement links TRBV15 to TRBJ2-3; possibly TRBD2 for D (6 bases). The receptor's source is a woman aged 18-29 years with type 1 diabetes. Sequenced material: naive CD4+ T cells from blood. The CDR3 loop reads CATSKREAGSTDTQYF. Written as DNA, the CDR3 is TGTGCCACCAGCAAACGCGAAGCGGGCTCCACAGATACGCAGTATTTT.